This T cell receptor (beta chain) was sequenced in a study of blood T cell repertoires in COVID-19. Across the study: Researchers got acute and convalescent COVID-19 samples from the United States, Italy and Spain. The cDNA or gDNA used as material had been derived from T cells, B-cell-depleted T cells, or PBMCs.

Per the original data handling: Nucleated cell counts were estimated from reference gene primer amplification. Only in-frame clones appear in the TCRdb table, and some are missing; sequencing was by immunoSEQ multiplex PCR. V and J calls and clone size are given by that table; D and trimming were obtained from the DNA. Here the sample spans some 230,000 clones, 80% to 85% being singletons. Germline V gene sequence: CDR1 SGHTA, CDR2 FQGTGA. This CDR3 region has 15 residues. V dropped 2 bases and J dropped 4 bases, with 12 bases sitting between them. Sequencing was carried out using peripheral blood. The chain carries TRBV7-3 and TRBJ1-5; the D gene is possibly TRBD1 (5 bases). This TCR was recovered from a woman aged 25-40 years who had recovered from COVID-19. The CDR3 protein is CASSLRQGGNQPQHF. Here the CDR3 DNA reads TGTGCCAGCAGCTTACGGCAGGGAGGGAATCAGCCCCAGCATTTT.